This TCR beta chain was sequenced for a study of Ad26.COV2.S vaccination and SARS-CoV-2 variants. The overall study: The authors gave Ad26.COV2.S intramuscularly, either once or twice 56 days apart. Whole-study results and caveats: Non-spike TCR breadth showed similarity between vaccine and placebo recipients.

As regards this clone: What it binds is not known.

Documented treatment: roughly 18 received Ad26.COV2.S at low or high dose, single or two shots; 5 received placebo; per-sample allocation not given. Each sample was drawn 63 days after the first injection (of vaccine or placebo). Immunization relied on an Ad26 vector, which expressed Wuhan-strain SARS-CoV-2 spike. Germline V gene sequence: CDR1 LNHNV, CDR2 YYDKDF (reference sequence). V was clipped by 0 bases and J by 6 bases, with 12 bases between them. The CDR3 is made up of 15 amino acids. Libraries were prepared by immunoSEQ multiplex PCR; TCRdb keeps only in-frame clonotypes and omits some of them. The table records over 350,000 clones, 88% of them present only once.

The sequence was collected from a person between 18 and 60 years old who received the Ad26.COV2.S COVID-19 vaccine or a placebo. The source material was peripheral blood, sampled in a trial of Ad26.COV2.S vaccine versus placebo. The chain employs TRBV15 and TRBJ2-1; D is unclear. CDR3 amino acids: CATSRDRPRGNEQFF. The CDR3 nucleotides read TGTGCCACCAGCAGAGATCGCCCACGAGGCAATGAGCAGTTCTTC.